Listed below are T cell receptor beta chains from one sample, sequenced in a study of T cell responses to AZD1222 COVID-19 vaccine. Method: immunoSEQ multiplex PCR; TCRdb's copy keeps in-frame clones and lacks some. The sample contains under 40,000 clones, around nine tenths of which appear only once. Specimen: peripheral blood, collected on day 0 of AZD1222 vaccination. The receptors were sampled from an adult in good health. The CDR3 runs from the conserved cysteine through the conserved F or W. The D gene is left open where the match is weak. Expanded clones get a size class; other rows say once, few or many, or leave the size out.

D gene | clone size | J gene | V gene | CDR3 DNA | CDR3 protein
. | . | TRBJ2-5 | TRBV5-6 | TGTGCCAGCAGCCCCTCAGTAGTCGACCAAGAGACCCAGTACTTC | CASSPSVVDQETQYF
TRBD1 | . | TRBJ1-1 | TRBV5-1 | TGCGCCAGCAGCTTTCGCTCGGACAGGACACTAAACACTGAAGCTTTCTTT | CASSFRSDRTLNTEAFF
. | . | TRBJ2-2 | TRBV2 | TGTGCCAGCAAAGAACTCCGAGGTGAAAAAACCGGGGAGCTGTTTTTT | CASKELRGEKTGELFF
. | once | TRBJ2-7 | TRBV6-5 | TGTGCCAGCAGTTACAACGGACAGTCCCACTCCTACGAGCAGTACTTC | CASSYNGQSHSYEQYF
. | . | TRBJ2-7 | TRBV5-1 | TGCGCCAGCAGCCCCCGGGGTAGAATGGACGAGCAGTACTTC | CASSPRGRMDEQYF
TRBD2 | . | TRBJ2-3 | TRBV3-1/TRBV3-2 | TGTGCCAGCAGCCAAGAACTAGCGGGAGGGGGTACGCAGTATTTT | CASSQELAGGGTQYF
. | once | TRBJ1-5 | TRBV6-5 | TGTGCCAGCAGTTACCAGGGGAGGATTGGTCAGCCCCAGCATTTT | CASSYQGRIGQPQHF
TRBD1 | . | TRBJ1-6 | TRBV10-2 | TGCGCCAGCATAGGACAGGGGGACTCACCCCTCCACTTT | CASIGQGDSPLHF
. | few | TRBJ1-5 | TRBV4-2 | TGTGCCAGCAGCCAAGCCTGGGTGACAGCACGGTATAGCAATCAGCCCCAGCATTTT | CASSQAWVTARYSNQPQHF
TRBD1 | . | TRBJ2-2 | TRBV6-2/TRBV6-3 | TGTGCCAGCAGCCCTCTCCCGGCAGGGGGCTACACCGGGGAGCTGTTTTTT | CASSPLPAGGYTGELFF
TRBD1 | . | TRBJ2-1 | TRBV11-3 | TGTGCCAGCAGCTTGGACAGGGCCAATGAGCAGTTCTTC | CASSLDRANEQFF
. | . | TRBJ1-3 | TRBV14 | TGTGCCAGCAGCCAACTCGCTATGGGGGGAAACACCATATATTTT | CASSQLAMGGNTIYF
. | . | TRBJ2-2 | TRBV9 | TGTGCCAGCAGCCCCCCCCAAGGGGCCTCAAATTGGAAGGCTACCGGGGAGCTGTTTTTT | CASSPPQGASNWKATGELFF
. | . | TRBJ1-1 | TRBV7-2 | TGTGCCAGCAGCTTAGTAGGACATCAGGCCCTGAACACTGAAGCTTTCTTT | CASSLVGHQALNTEAFF
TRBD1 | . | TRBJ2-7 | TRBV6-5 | TGTGCCAGCAGGCCCGGGACAGGGAGCTCCTACGAGCAGTACTTC | CASRPGTGSSYEQYF
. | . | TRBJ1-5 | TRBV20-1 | TGCAGTGCTAGTACGGGGTACAACACCAATCAGCCCCAGCATTTT | CSASTGYNTNQPQHF
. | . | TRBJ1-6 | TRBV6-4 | TGTGCCAGCAGTTTCGACAGAAATTCACCCCTCCACTTT | CASSFDRNSPLHF
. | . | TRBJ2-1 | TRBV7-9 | TGTGCCAGCAGCTTAGGGGCGGGGCAGTTCTTC | CASSLGAGQFF
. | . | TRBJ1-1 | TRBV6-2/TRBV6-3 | TGTGCCAGCAGTTACCCACTCGCCAGGGCAGGTGAAGCTTTCTTT | CASSYPLARAGEAFF
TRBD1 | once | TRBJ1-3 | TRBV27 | TGTGCCAGCAGTTTAACAGGGGTCGGAAACACCATATATTTT | CASSLTGVGNTIYF
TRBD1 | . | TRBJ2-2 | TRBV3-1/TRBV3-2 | TGTGCCAGCAGCCCGCGCGCCGTGACAGGGACGAACACCGGGGAGCTGTTTTTT | CASSPRAVTGTNTGELFF
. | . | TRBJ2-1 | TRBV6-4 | TGTGCCAGCAGTGACTCGGACTACAATGAGCAGTTCTTC | CASSDSDYNEQFF
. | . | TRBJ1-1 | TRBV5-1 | TGCGCCAGCAGCTTGGCGAGGACTAACACTGAAGCTTTCTTT | CASSLARTNTEAFF
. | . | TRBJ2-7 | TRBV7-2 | TGTGCCAGCAGCTTCTATGGGGGGATGACTTCCTACGAGCAGTACTTC | CASSFYGGMTSYEQYF
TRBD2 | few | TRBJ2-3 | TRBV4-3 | TGCGCCAGCAGCCAGGAGACTAGCCCCGGCACAGATACGCAGTATTTT | CASSQETSPGTDTQYF
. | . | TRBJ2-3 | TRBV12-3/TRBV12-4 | TGTGCCAGCAGTTACGCGGTAGATACGCAGTATTTT | CASSYAVDTQYF
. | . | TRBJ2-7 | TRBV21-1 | TGTGCCACGAGGCGGGGGCACTCCTACGAGCAGTACTTC | CATRRGHSYEQYF
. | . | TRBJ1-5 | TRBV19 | TGTGCCAGTAGTATAGGGCCCAATCAGCCCCAGCATTTT | CASSIGPNQPQHF
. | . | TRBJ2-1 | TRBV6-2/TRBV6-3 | TGTGCCAGCAGTTCACGCTACAATGAGCAGTTCTTC | CASSSRYNEQFF
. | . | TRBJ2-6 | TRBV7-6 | TGTGCCAGCAGCCTCCAAGTCGCGGGAACTGGGGCCAACGTCCTGACTTTC | CASSLQVAGTGANVLTF
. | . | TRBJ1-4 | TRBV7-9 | TGTGCCAGCAGCTTAGGGCCCCAAAGACATAATGAAAAACTGTTTTTT | CASSLGPQRHNEKLFF
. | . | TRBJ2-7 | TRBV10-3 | TGTGCCATCAGTGTGCAGGGACCTAGGGAGCAGTACTTC | CAISVQGPREQYF
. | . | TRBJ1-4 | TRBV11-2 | TGTGCCAGCAGCCCGCGGACGGGAGCAACTAATGAAAAACTGTTTTTT | CASSPRTGATNEKLFF
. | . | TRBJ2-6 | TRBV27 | TGTGCCAGCAGCCCCGGGCACTCTGGGGCCAACGTCCTGACTTTC | CASSPGHSGANVLTF
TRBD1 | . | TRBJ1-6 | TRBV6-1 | TGTGCCAGCAGTGGGGGACAGGGTTCTTATAATTCACCCCTCCACTTT | CASSGGQGSYNSPLHF
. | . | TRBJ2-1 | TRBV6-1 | TGTGCCAGCAGTGAATCTAGCGCCAGCTCCTACAATGAGCAGTTCTTC | CASSESSASSYNEQFF
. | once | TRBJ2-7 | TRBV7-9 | TGTGCCACCGCCTCCTCCTCCTACGAGCAGTACTTC | CATASSSYEQYF
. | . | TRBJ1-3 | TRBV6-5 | TGTGCCAGCAGTTCCCCTTACTTAAGCACCATATATTTT | CASSSPYLSTIYF
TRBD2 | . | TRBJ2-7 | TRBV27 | TGTGCCAGCAGTATAGCGGGGGGGCCGTACGAGCAGTACTTC | CASSIAGGPYEQYF
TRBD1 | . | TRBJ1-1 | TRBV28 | TGTGCCAGCAGTCTGACAGGGGGCTTCACTGAAGCTTTCTTT | CASSLTGGFTEAFF
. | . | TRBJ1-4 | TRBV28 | TGTGCCAGCAGTTTATCGAGAGCAACTAATGAAAAACTGTTTTTT | CASSLSRATNEKLFF
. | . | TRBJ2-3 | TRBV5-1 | TGCGCCAGCAGCACGGGATCAGATACGCAGTATTTT | CASSTGSDTQYF
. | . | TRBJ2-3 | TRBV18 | TGTGCCAGCTCACCACCGTTATCGAGATCAGATACGCAGTATTTT | CASSPPLSRSDTQYF
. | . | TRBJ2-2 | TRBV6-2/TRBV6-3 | TGTGCCAGCAGTCAGTCCTTTCCGACGCGGGAGCTGTTTTTT | CASSQSFPTRELFF
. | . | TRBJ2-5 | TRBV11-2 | TGTGCCAGCAGCTTAGCTTTCGCAGGTCAAGAGACCCAGTACTTC | CASSLAFAGQETQYF
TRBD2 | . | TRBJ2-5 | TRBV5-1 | TGCGCCAGCAGCTTGTCGGGGGGAGAGACCCAGTACTTC | CASSLSGGETQYF
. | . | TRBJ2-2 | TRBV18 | TGTGCCAGCTCACCAGGAGGAACCGGGGAGCTGTTTTTT | CASSPGGTGELFF
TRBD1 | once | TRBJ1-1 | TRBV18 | TGTGCCAGCTCACCAGCGGACAGGGGAATGGGTCTGAACACTGAAGCTTTCTTT | CASSPADRGMGLNTEAFF
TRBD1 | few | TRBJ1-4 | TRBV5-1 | TGCGCCAGCAGCCGTATCGAGGGGGCACCTAATGAAAAACTGTTTTTT | CASSRIEGAPNEKLFF
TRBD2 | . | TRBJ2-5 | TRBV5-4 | TGTGCCAGCAGCGTGACTAGCGGGAGGGAGGAGACCCAGTACTTC | CASSVTSGREETQYF
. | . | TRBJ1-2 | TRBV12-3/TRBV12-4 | TGTGCCAGCAGTTTGGCGGGGTACTATGGCTACACCTTC | CASSLAGYYGYTF
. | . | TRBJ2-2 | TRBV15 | TGTGCCACCAGCAAAGACACCGGGGAGCTGTTTTTT | CATSKDTGELFF
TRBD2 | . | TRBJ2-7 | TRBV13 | TGTGCCAGCAGCTTAGGCCCCTCGAGGACTAGGGCATACGAGCAGTACTTC | CASSLGPSRTRAYEQYF
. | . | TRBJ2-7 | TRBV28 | TGTGCCAGCAGCTCGATCCATGGCCCACACGCAACCTACGAGCAGTACTTC | CASSSIHGPHATYEQYF